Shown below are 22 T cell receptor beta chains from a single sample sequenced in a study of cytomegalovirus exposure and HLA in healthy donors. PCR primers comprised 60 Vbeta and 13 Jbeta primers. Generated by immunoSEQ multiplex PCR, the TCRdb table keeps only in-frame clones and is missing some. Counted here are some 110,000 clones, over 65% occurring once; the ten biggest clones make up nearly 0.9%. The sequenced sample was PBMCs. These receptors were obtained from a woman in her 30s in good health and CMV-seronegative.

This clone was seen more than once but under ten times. The chain's CDR3 is CASSPRSLGTGVHEQYF. The CDR3 DNA reads as TGTGCCAGCTCACCACGTAGTTTAGGGACAGGAGTCCACGAGCAGTACTTC. The gene calls are TRBV18 and TRBJ2-7, with 8 bases matching TRBD1. The CDR3 sequence is 17 residues long. Germline trimming cut 1 base from V and 5 bases from J; bases unmatched to any gene: 13. CDR1 and CDR2 from the germline V gene are KGHSH and LQKENI.

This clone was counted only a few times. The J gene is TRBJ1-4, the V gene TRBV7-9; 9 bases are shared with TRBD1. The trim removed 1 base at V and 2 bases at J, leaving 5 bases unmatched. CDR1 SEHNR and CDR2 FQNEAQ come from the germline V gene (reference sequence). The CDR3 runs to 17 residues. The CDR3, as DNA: TGTGCCAGCAGCTTAGGACAGGGGGAAGTTACTAATGAAAAACTGTTTTTT. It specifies CASSLGQGEVTNEKLFF.

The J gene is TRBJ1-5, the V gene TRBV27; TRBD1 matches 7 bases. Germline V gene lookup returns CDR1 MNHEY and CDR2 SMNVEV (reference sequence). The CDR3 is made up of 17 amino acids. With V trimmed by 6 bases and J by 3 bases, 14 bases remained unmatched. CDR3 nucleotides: TGTGCCAGCAGCCGGCGCGAGGGGGCGGCCGTCAATCAGCCCCAGCATTTT. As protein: CASSRREGAAVNQPQHF.

The CDR3 region is CALVPQGTGELFF. The CDR3 region has the DNA TGTGCCCTCGTTCCCCAGGGGACCGGGGAGCTGTTTTTT. The genes are TRBV6-1 and TRBJ2-2; TRBD1 might be the D (6 bases). Trimming stripped 11 bases from V and 5 bases from J, with 15 bases between. Germline V gene lookup returns CDR1 MNHNS and CDR2 SASEGT. CDR3 length: 13 residues.

The CDR3 DNA follows: TGCGCCAGCACCTGGACTAGCGGGGGGAACAATGAGCAGTTCTTC. This codes for CASTWTSGGNNEQFF. The chain couples TRBV5-1 to TRBJ2-1; 14 positions agree with TRBD2. CDR3 length: 15 residues. From germline, CDR1 is SGHRS and CDR2 YFSETQ. Losses at the gene ends were 6 bases for V and 5 bases for J; bases not matched to a gene: 4.

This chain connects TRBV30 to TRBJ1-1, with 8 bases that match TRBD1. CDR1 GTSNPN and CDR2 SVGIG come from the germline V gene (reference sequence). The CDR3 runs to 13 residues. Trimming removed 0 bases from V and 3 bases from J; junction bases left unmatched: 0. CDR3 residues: CAWSVQGDTEAFF. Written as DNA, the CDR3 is TGTGCCTGGAGTGTACAGGGGGACACTGAAGCTTTCTTT.

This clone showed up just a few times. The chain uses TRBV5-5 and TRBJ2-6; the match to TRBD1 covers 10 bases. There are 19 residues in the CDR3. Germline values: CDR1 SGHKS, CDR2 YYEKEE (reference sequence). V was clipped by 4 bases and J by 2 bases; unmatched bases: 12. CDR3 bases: TGTGCCAGCAGCACGGAGTCCGGGACAGGGGTTGCTGGGGCCAACGTCCTGACTTTC. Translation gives CASSTESGTGVAGANVLTF. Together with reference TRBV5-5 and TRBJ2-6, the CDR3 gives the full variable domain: DAGVTQSPTHLIKTRGQQVTLRCSPISGHKSVSWYQQVLGQGPQFIFQYYEKEERGRGNFPDRFSARQFPNYSSELNVNALLLGDSALYLCASSTESGTGVAGANVLTFGAGSRLTVL.

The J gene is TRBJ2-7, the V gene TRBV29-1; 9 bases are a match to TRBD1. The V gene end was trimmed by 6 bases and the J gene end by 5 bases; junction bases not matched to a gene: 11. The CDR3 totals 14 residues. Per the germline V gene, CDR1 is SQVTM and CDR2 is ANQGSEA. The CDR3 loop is CSVLIYRGRNEQYF. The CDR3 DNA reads TGCAGCGTCCTAATCTACAGGGGGCGGAACGAGCAGTACTTC.

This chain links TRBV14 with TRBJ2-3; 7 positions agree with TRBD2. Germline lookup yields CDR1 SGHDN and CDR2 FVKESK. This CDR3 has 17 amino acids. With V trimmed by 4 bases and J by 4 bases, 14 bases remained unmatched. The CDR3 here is CASSLYRLAPVADTQYF. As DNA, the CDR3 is TGTGCCAGCAGCCTTTACCGACTAGCTCCGGTGGCAGATACGCAGTATTTT.

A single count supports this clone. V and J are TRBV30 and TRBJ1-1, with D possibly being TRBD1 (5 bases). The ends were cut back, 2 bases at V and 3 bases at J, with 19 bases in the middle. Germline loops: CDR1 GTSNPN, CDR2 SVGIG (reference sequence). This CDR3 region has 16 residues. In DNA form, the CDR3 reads TGTGCCTGGAGTTATGGGGGGACCAGGTCGCACACTGAAGCTTTCTTT. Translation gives CAWSYGGTRSHTEAFF. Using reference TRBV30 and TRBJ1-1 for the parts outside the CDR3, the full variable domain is SQTIHQWPATLVQPVGSPLSLECTVEGTSNPNLYWYRQAAGRGLQLLFYSVGIGQISSEVPQNLSASRPQDRQFILSSKKLLLSDSGFYLCAWSYGGTRSHTEAFFGQGTRLTVV.

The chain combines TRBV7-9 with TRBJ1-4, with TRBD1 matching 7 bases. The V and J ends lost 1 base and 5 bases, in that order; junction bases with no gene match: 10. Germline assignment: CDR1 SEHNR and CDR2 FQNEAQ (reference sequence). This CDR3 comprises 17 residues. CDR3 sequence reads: CASSLGIGTVENEKLFF. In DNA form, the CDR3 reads TGTGCCAGCAGCTTAGGAATCGGGACAGTTGAAAATGAAAAACTGTTTTTT.

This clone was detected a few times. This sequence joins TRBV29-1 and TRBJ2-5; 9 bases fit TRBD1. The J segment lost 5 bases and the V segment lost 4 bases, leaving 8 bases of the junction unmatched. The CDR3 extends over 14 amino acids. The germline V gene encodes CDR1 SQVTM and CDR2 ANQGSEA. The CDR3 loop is CSVVLQGQGETQYF. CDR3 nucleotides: TGCAGCGTTGTACTGCAGGGACAGGGTGAGACCCAGTACTTC.

This chain's CDR3 is CASSLGLAGTDTQYF. For the CDR3, the DNA is TGTGCCAGCAGCTTAGGACTAGCGGGCACAGATACGCAGTATTTT. This chain connects TRBV7-9 to TRBJ2-3; 9 nucleotides agree with TRBD2. Germline values: CDR1 SEHNR, CDR2 FQNEAQ (reference sequence). J was trimmed by 1 base and V by 1 base; bases with no gene match: 0. CDR3 length: 15 amino acids.

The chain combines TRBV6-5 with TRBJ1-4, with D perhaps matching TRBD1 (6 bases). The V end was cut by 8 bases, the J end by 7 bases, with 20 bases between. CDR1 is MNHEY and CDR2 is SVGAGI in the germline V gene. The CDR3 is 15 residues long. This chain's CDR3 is CASSRETGGSEKLFF. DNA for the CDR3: TGTGCCAGCTCGAGGGAGACGGGGGGCAGTGAAAAACTGTTTTTT.

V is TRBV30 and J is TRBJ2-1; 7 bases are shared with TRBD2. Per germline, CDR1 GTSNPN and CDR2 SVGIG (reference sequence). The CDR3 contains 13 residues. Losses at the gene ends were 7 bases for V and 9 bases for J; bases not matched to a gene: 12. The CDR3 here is CAFSHQREGEQFF. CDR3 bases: TGTGCCTTTTCTCACCAGCGGGAAGGTGAGCAGTTCTTC. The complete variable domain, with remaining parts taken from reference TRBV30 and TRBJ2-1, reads SQTIHQWPATLVQPVGSPLSLECTVEGTSNPNLYWYRQAAGRGLQLLFYSVGIGQISSEVPQNLSASRPQDRQFILSSKKLLLSDSGFYLCAFSHQREGEQFFGPGTRLTVL.

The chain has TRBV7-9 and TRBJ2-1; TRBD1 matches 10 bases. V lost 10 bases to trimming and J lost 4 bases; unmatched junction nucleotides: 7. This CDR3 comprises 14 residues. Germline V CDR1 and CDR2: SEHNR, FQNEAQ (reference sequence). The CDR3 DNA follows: TGTGCCACCCCACCGGGACAGGGGTACAATGAGCAGTTCTTC. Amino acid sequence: CATPPGQGYNEQFF. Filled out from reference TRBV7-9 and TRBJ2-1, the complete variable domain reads DTGVSQNPRHKITKRGQNVTFRCDPISEHNRLYWYRQTLGQGPEFLTYFQNEAQLEKSRLLSDRFSAERPKGSFSTLEIQRTEQGDSAMYLCATPPGQGYNEQFFGPGTRLTVL.

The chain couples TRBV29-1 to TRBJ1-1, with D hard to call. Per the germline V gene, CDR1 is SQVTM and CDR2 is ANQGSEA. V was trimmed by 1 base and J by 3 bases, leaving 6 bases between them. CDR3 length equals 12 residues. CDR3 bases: TGCAGCGTTGAAGGTTCGGACACTGAAGCTTTCTTT. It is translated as CSVEGSDTEAFF.

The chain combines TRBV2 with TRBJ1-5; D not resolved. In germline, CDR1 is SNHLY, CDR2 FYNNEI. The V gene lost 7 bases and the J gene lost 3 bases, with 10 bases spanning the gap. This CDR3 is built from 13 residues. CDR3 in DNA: TGTGCCAGCAATTTCGGAGACAATCAGCCCCAGCATTTT. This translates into CASNFGDNQPQHF.

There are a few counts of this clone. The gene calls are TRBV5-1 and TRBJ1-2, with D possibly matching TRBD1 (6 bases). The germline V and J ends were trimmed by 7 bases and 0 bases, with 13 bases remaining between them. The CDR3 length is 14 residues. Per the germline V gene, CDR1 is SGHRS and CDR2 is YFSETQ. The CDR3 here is CASGQQGANYGYTF. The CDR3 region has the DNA TGCGCCAGCGGTCAACAGGGCGCTAACTATGGCTACACCTTC.

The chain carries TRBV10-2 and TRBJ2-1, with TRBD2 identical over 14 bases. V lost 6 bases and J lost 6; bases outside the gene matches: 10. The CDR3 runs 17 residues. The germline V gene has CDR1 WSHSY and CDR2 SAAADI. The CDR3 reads CASRGLAGDLGSNEQFF. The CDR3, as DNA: TGCGCCAGCAGGGGACTAGCGGGAGACTTAGGGAGCAATGAGCAGTTCTTC.

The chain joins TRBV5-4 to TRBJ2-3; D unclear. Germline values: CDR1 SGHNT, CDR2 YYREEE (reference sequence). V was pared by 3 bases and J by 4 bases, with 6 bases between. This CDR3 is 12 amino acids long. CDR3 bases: TGTGCCAGCAGCTGGTCGGCAGATACGCAGTATTTT. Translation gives CASSWSADTQYF.

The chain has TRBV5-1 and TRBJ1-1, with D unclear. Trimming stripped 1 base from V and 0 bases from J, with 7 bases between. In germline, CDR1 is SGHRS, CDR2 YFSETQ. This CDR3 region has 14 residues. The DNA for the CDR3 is TGCGCCAGCAGCTTGCAGGCACTGAACACTGAAGCTTTCTTT. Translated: CASSLQALNTEAFF.